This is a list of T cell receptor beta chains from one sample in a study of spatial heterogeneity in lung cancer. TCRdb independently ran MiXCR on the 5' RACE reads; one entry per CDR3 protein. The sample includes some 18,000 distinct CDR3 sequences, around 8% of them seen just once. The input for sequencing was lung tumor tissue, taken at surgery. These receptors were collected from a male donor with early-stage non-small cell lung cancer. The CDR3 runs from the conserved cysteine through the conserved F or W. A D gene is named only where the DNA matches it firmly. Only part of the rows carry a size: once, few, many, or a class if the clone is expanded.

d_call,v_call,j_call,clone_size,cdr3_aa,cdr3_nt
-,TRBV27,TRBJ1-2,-,CASSLSSGADYGYTF,TGTGCCAGCAGTTTATCATCAGGGGCAGACTATGGCTACACCTTC
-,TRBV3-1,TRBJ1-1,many,CASSPRLMMNTEAFF,TGTGCCAGCAGCCCGAGATTGATGATGAACACTGAAGCTTTCTTT
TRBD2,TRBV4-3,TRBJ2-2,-,CASSQDLSGGITGELFF,TGCGCCAGCAGCCAAGATCTCAGCGGGGGGATCACCGGGGAGCTGTTTTTT
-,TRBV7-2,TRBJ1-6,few,CAAQGSYNSPLHF,TGTGCCGCTCAGGGATCCTATAATTCACCCCTCCACTTT
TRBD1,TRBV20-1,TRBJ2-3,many,CSAQILPGQGWTDTQYF,TGCAGTGCTCAGATCCTACCGGGACAGGGGTGGACAGATACGCAGTATTTT
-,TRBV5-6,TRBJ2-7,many,CASSRKGSYEQYF,TGTGCCAGCAGCAGAAAGGGGTCCTACGAGCAGTACTTC
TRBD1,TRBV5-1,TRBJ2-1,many,CASSLEQGNYNEQFF,TGCGCCAGCAGCTTGGAACAGGGGAATTACAATGAGCAGTTCTTC
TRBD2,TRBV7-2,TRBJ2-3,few,CASSFSGTTDTQYF,TGTGCCAGCAGCTTTAGCGGGACCACAGATACGCAGTATTTT
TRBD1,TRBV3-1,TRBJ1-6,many,CASSQGQGYGSSPLHF,TGTGCCAGCAGCCAGGGACAGGGTTACGGGAGTTCACCCCTCCACTTT
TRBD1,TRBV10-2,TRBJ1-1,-,CASSESTGSGSEAFF,TGCGCCAGCAGTGAGTCGACAGGGTCTGGATCCGAAGCTTTCTTT
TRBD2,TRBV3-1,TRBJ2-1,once,CASSQRGGRGNEQFF,TGTGCCAGCAGCCAGCGGGGGGGCCGTGGGAATGAGCAGTTCTTC
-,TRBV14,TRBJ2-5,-,CASSQGFRETQYF,TGTGCCAGCAGCCAAGGTTTCAGAGAGACCCAGTACTTC
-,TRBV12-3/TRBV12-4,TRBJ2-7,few,CASNFFRQKGEQYF,TGTGCCAGCAATTTTTTCCGGCAGAAGGGCGAGCAGTACTTC
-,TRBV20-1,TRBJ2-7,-,CSASPGPRAYEQYF,TGCAGTGCTAGCCCGGGACCGAGGGCCTACGAGCAGTACTTC
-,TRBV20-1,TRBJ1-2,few,CSASPSGTNYGYTF,TGCAGTGCTAGCCCGTCCGGGACAAATTATGGCTACACCTTC
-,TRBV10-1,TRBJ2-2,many,CASSGRIGELFF,TGCGCCAGCAGTGGGCGAATCGGGGAGCTGTTTTTT
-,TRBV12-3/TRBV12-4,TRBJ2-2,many,CASSPPTTNTGELFF,TGTGCCAGCAGTCCACCTACAACGAACACCGGGGAGCTGTTTTTT
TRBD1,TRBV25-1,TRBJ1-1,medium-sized,CASSESRTGFMNTEAFF,TGTGCCAGCAGTGAATCAAGGACAGGGTTTATGAACACTGAAGCTTTCTTT
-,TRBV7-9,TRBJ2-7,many,CASSSRGGTLYEQYF,TGTGCCAGCAGCTCCCGCGGGGGCACACTCTACGAGCAGTACTTC
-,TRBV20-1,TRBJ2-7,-,CSARAVYEQYF,TGCAGTGCTAGAGCGGTGTACGAGCAGTACTTC
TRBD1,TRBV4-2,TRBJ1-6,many,CASSRDSRNSPLHF,TGTGCCAGCAGCCGGGACAGTAGAAATTCACCCCTCCACTTT
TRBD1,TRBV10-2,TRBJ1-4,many,CASSWGTENEKLFF,TGCGCCAGCAGTTGGGGGACAGAAAATGAAAAACTGTTTTTT
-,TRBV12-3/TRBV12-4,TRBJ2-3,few,CASSFTGYTDTQYF,TGTGCCAGCAGTTTTACGGGATACACAGATACGCAGTATTTT
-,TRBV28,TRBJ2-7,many,CASSLVGNEQYF,TGTGCCAGCAGTTTAGTCGGAAACGAGCAGTACTTC
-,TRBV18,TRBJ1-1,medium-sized,CASSPKTGPNTEAFF,TGTGCCAGCTCACCTAAAACGGGGCCGAACACTGAAGCTTTCTTT
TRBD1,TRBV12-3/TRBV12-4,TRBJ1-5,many,CASSLGRQGQPQHF,TGTGCCAGCAGTTTAGGAAGACAGGGCCAGCCCCAGCATTTT
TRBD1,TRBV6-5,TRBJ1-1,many,CASSQIGQGGTEAFF,TGTGCCAGCAGTCAAATCGGACAGGGTGGAACTGAAGCTTTCTTT
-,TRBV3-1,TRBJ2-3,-,CASSQGRGGTQYF,TGTGCCAGCAGCCAAGGCAGGGGGGGCACGCAGTATTTT
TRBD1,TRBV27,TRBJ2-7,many,CATGTVEQYF,TGTGCCACGGGGACAGTCGAGCAGTACTTC
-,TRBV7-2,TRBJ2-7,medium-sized,CASSQSRGGLTPYEQYF,TGTGCCAGCAGCCAATCCAGGGGGGGGCTGACCCCGTACGAGCAGTACTTC
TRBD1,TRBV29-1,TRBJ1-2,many,CSVAGGDYGYTF,TGCAGCGTCGCAGGGGGAGACTATGGCTACACCTTC
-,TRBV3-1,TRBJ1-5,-,CASSQEGSSSNQPQHF,TGTGCCAGCAGCCAAGAGGGCTCATCTAGCAATCAGCCCCAGCATTTT
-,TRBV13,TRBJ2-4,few,CASSLMVLGKNIQYF,TGTGCCAGCAGCTTAATGGTGTTGGGCAAAAACATTCAGTACTTC
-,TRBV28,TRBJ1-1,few,CASRTTRTMNTEAFF,TGTGCCAGCAGGACGACCAGGACCATGAACACTGAAGCTTTCTTT
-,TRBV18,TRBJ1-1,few,CASSPPTNRDEAFF,TGTGCCAGCTCACCACCAACCAACAGAGATGAAGCTTTCTTT
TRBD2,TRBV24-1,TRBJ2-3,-,CATRSGEGDTQYF,TGTGCCACCAGGAGCGGGGAGGGGGATACGCAGTATTTT
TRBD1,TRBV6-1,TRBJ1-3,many,CASRRQGSGNTIYF,TGTGCCAGCAGACGACAGGGGTCCGGAAACACCATATATTTT
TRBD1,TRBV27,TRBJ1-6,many,CASSQDRGGSYNSPLHF,TGTGCCAGCAGTCAAGACAGGGGTGGATCCTATAATTCACCCCTCCACTTT
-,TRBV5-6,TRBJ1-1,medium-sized,CASSWGGSSEAFF,TGTGCCAGCAGCTGGGGCGGGAGCTCTGAAGCTTTCTTT
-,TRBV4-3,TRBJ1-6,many,CASSQGLSRGSPLHF,TGCGCCAGCAGCCAAGGCCTCTCTAGGGGGTCACCCCTCCACTTT
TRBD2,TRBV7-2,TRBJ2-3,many,CARRGGGDTQYF,TGTGCCAGGCGGGGGGGCGGAGATACGCAGTATTTT
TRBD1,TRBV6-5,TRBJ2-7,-,CASSQGAREQYF,TGTGCCAGCTCTCAGGGGGCGCGGGAGCAGTACTTC
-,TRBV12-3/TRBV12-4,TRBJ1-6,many,CASSFRVDNSPLHF,TGTGCCAGCAGTTTCAGAGTCGATAATTCACCCCTCCACTTT
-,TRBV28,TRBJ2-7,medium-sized,CASSLEGGHIYEQYF,TGTGCCAGCAGTTTAGAGGGAGGCCATATCTACGAGCAGTACTTC
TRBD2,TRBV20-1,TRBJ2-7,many,CSASWGGTYEQYF,TGCAGTGCCTCGTGGGGGGGTACCTACGAGCAGTACTTC
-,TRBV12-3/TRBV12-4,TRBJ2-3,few,CASSPVMTGGDSTDTQYF,TGTGCCAGCAGTCCCGTGATGACAGGCGGGGATAGCACAGATACGCAGTATTTT
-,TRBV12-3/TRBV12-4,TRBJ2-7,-,CASSLRGGYYERYF,TGTGCCAGCAGTTTGAGGGGCGGGTACTACGAGCGGTACTTC
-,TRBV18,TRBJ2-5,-,CASSPGVAEETQYF,TGTGCCAGCTCACCAGGGGTAGCGGAAGAGACCCAGTACTTC
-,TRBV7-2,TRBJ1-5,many,CASSLATVGNQPQHF,TGTGCCAGCAGCTTAGCCACGGTTGGCAATCAGCCCCAGCATTTT
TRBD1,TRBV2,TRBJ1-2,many,CASLGTGGSPGNYGYTF,TGTGCCAGCCTTGGAACAGGGGGAAGTCCGGGTAACTATGGCTACACCTTC